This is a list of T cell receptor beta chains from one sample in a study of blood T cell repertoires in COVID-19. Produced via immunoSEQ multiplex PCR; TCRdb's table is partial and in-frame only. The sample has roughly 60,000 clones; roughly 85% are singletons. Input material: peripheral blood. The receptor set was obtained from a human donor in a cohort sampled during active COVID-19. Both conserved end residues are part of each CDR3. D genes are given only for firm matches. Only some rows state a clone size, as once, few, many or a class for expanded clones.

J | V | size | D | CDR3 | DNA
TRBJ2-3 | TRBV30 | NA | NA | CAWSGGHAFSGSTDTQYF | TGTGCCTGGAGTGGGGGACACGCCTTTAGCGGGAGCACAGATACGCAGTATTTT
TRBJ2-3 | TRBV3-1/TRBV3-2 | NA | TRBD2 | CARGVNAGASTDTQYF | TGTGCCCGAGGGGTGAATGCGGGAGCCAGCACAGATACGCAGTATTTT
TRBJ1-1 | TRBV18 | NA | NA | CASSPPVGENTEAFF | TGTGCCAGCTCACCACCGGTCGGGGAGAACACTGAAGCTTTCTTT
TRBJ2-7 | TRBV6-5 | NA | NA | CASSRGYEQYF | TGTGCCAGCAGTCGAGGTTACGAGCAGTACTTC
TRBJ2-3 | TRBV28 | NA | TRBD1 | CASSLGGQGSDTQYF | TGTGCCAGCAGTTTAGGGGGACAGGGGTCCGATACGCAGTATTTT
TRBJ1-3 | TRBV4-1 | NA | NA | CASSQDIAGDDSGNTIYF | TGCGCCAGCAGCCAAGACATTGCGGGGGACGATTCTGGAAACACCATATATTTT
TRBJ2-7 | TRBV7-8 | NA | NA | CASSLAGQGGYEQYF | TGTGCCAGCAGCTTGGCGGGGCAGGGAGGCTACGAGCAGTACTTC
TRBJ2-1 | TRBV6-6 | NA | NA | CASRTSGDATHNEQFF | TGTGCCAGCAGAACCTCAGGGGACGCAACCCACAATGAGCAGTTCTTC
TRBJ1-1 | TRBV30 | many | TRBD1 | CAWFRDRGAEAFF | TGTGCCTGGTTTAGAGACAGGGGAGCTGAAGCTTTCTTT
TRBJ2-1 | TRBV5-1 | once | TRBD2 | CASSFSSGSHNEQFF | TGCGCCAGCAGCTTCTCTAGCGGGAGCCACAATGAGCAGTTCTTC
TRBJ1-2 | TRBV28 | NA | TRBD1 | CATKTGRAYYGYTF | TGTGCCACCAAGACAGGGCGGGCTTACTATGGCTACACCTTC
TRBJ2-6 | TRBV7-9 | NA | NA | CASSFRGTGANVLTF | TGTGCCAGCAGCTTCAGGGGCACTGGGGCCAACGTCCTGACTTTC
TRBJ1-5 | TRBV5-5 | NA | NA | CASSLVQGNQPQHF | TGTGCCAGCAGCTTGGTACAGGGCAATCAGCCCCAGCATTTT
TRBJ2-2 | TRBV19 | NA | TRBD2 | CASSIGLAGSTGELFF | TGTGCCAGTAGTATCGGACTAGCGGGAAGCACCGGGGAGCTGTTTTTT
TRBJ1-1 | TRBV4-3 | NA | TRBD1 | CASSQSTGVGSEAFF | TGCGCCAGCAGCCAGTCGACAGGGGTCGGATCTGAAGCTTTCTTT
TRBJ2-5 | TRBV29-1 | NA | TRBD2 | CSVEAPAGDLETQYF | TGCAGCGTTGAAGCCCCAGCGGGAGATTTGGAGACCCAGTACTTC
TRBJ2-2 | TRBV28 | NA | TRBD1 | CASTPSTGQGGELFF | TGTGCCAGCACCCCTTCGACAGGGCAAGGCGGGGAGCTGTTTTTT
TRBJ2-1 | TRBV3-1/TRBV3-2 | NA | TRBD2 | CASRFQGGYNEQFF | TGTGCCAGCCGGTTTCAGGGAGGGTACAATGAGCAGTTCTTC
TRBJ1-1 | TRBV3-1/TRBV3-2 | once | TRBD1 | CASRPTGGWDTEAFF | TGTGCCAGCAGGCCCACAGGGGGCTGGGACACTGAAGCTTTCTTT
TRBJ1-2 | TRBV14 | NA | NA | CASSRTGSNYGYTF | TGTGCCAGCAGCCGGACCGGGAGTAACTATGGCTACACCTTC
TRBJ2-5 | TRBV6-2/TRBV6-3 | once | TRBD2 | CASSWDSGTPRETQYF | TGTGCCAGCAGTTGGGATAGCGGGACCCCCAGGGAGACCCAGTACTTC
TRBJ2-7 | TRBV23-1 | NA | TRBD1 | CASSTPGQGYEQYF | TGCGCCAGCAGTACCCCGGGACAGGGCTACGAGCAGTACTTC
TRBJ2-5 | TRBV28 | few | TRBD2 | CASMGSGRVEETQYF | TGTGCCAGCATGGGGAGCGGGAGGGTAGAAGAGACCCAGTACTTC
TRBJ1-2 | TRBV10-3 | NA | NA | CAIGETGANYGYTF | TGTGCCATCGGGGAAACAGGAGCTAACTATGGCTACACCTTC
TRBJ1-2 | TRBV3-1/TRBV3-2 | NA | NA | CASSRQRGGREFYGYTF | TGTGCCAGCAGCCGCCAAAGGGGGGGGCGCGAGTTTTATGGCTACACCTTC
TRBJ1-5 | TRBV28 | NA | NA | CASSLSGEFNQPQHF | TGTGCCAGCAGTTTATCTGGGGAGTTCAATCAGCCCCAGCATTTT
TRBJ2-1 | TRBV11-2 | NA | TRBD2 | CASSLDLGLALEFF | TGTGCCAGCAGCTTAGATCTGGGACTAGCGTTAGAGTTCTTC
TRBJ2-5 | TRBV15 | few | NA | CATSVSTGRETQYF | TGTGCCACCAGCGTGAGCACAGGCCGGGAGACCCAGTACTTC
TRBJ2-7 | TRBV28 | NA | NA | CASRISGVDEQYF | TGTGCCAGCAGGATCTCAGGGGTCGACGAGCAGTACTTC
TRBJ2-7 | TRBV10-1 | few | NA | CASSEGGYHEQYF | TGCGCCAGCAGTGAGGGGGGGTACCACGAGCAGTACTTC
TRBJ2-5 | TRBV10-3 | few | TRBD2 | CATRAGLNQETQYF | TGTGCCACAAGGGCGGGACTAAACCAAGAGACCCAGTACTTC
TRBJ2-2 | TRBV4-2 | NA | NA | CASSQRGVANTGELFF | TGTGCCAGCAGCCAACGCGGGGTTGCGAACACCGGGGAGCTGTTTTTT
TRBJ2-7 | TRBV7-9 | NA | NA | CASSLANAGYEQYF | TGTGCCAGCAGCTTAGCGAACGCGGGCTACGAGCAGTACTTC
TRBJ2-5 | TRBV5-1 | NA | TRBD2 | CASSLTSGKETQYF | TGCGCCAGCAGCTTGACTAGCGGGAAAGAGACCCAGTACTTC
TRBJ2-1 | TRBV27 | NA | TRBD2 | CASSSGRTSVVNEQFF | TGTGCCAGCAGCAGTGGTAGGACTAGTGTAGTCAATGAGCAGTTCTTC
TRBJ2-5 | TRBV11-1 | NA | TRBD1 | CASSRRQGRIQETQYF | TGTGCCAGCAGCCGAAGACAGGGGCGCATCCAAGAGACCCAGTACTTC
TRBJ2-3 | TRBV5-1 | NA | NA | CASSPGDTDTQYF | TGCGCCAGCAGCCCAGGGGACACAGATACGCAGTATTTT
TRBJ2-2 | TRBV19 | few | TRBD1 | CASKSVTGTGNTGELFF | TGTGCCAGTAAGTCTGTAACCGGGACAGGTAACACCGGGGAGCTGTTTTTT
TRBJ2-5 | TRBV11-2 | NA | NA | CASSLDIGRGETQYF | TGTGCCAGCAGCTTAGATATTGGACGGGGAGAGACCCAGTACTTC
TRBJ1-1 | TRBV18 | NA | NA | CASSVGGTNTEAFF | TGTGCCAGCTCAGTGGGGGGAACGAACACTGAAGCTTTCTTT